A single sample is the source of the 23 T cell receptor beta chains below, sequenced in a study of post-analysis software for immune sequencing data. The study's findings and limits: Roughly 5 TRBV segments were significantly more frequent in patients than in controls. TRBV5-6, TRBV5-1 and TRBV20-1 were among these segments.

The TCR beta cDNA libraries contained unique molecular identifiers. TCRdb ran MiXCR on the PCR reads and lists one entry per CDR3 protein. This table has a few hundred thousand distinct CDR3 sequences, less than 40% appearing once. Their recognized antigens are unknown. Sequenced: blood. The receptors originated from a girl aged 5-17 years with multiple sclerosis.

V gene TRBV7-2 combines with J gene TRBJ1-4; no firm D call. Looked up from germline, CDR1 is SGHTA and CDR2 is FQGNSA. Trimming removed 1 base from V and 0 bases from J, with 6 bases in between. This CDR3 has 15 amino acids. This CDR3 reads CASSLDSATNEKLFF. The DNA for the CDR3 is TGTGCCAGCAGCTTAGACAGTGCAACTAATGAAAAACTGTTTTTT.

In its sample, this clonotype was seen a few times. The CDR3 nucleotides are TGTGCCATCAGGCCCGACTCCTATAATTCACCCCTCCACTTT. Translated, it gives CAIRPDSYNSPLHF. V gene TRBV10-3 combines with J gene TRBJ1-6; the D is unclear. This CDR3 is built from 14 residues. Germline V CDR1 and CDR2: ENHRY, SYGVKD. V was shortened by 6 bases and J by 0 bases, with 6 bases between the two germline ends.

The CDR3 bases are TGTGCCAGCAGCTTCTCAAACAATGAGCAGTTCTTC. Its protein product is CASSFSNNEQFF. The chain is built from TRBV11-2 and TRBJ2-1; D is uncertain. The germline V and J ends were trimmed by 3 bases and 5 bases, with 5 bases remaining between them. CDR1 is SGHAT, CDR2 FQNNGV, per germline. The CDR3 is 12 residues long.

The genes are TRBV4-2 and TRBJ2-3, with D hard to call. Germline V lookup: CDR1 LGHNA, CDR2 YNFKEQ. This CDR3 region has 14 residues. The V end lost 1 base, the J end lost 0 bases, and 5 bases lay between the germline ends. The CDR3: CASSQVSSTDTQYF. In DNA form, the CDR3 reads TGTGCCAGCAGCCAAGTCTCCAGCACAGATACGCAGTATTTT.

The CDR3 loop reads CASRGGGYYGYTF. The CDR3 nucleotides are TGTGCCAGCAGGGGAGGAGGGTACTATGGCTACACCTTC. The V call is TRBV2, the J call TRBJ1-2; D is unclear. The ends were cut back, 6 bases at V and 3 bases at J, with 11 bases in the middle. CDR1 and CDR2 from the germline V gene are SNHLY and FYNNEI. The CDR3 spans 13 residues.

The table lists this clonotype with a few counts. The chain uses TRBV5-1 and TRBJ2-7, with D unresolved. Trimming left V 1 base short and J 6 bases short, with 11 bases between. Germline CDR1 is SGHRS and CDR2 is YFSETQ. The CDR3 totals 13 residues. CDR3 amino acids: CASSLIEVGEQYF. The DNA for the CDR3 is TGCGCCAGCAGCTTGATTGAGGTTGGCGAGCAGTACTTC.

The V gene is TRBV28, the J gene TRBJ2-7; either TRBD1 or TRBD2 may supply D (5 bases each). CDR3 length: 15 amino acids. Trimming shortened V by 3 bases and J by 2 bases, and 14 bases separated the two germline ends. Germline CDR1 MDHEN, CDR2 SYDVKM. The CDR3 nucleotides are TGTGCCAGCAGTTTGTGGTCAGGGACGCCCTACGAGCAGTACTTC. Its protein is CASSLWSGTPYEQYF.

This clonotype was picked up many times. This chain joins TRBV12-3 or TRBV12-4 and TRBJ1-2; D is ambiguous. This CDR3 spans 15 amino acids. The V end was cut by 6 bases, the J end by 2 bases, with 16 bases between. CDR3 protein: CASSPEGGINYGYTF. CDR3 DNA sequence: TGTGCCAGCAGCCCAGAGGGAGGGATAAACTATGGCTACACCTTC.

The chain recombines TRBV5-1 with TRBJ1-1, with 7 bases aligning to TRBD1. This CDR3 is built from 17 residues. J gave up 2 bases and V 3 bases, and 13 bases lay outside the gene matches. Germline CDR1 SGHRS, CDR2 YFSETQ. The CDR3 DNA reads TGCGCCAGCAGCTCCCTCAAATGGACAGGTCTAAACACTGAAGCTTTCTTT. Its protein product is CASSSLKWTGLNTEAFF.

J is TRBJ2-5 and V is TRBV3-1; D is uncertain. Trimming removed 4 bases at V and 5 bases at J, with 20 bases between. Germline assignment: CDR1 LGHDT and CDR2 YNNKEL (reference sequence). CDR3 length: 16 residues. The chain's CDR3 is CASSPRSTRLLETQYF. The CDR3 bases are TGTGCCAGCAGCCCAAGGTCTACGAGACTCTTGGAGACCCAGTACTTC.

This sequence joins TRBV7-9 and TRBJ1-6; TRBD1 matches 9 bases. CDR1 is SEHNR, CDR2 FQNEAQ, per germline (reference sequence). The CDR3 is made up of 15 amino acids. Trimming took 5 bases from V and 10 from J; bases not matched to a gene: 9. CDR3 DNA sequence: TGTGCCAGCAGCCGCGCACAGGGGGCAGGGTCACCCCTCCACTTT. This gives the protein CASSRAQGAGSPLHF.

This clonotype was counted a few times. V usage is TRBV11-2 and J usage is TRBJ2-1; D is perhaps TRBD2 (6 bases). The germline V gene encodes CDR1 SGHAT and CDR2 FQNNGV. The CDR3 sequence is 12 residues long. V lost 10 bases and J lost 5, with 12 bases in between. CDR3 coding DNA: TGTGCCACCCGATCGGGGGACAATGAGCAGTTCTTC. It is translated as CATRSGDNEQFF.

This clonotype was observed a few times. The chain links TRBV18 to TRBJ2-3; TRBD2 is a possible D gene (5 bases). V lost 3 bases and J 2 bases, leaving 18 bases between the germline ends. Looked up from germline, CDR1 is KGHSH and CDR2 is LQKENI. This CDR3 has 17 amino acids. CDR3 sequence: CASSPTLYGRDTDTQYF. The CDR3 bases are TGTGCCAGCTCACCGACCCTCTACGGCCGGGACACAGATACGCAGTATTTT.

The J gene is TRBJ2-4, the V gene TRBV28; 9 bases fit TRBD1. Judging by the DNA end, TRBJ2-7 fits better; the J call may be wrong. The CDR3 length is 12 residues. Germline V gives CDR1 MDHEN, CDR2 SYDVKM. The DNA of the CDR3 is TGTGCCTCAGGGACAGGGCACAACGAGCAGTACTTC. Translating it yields CASGTGHNEQYF.

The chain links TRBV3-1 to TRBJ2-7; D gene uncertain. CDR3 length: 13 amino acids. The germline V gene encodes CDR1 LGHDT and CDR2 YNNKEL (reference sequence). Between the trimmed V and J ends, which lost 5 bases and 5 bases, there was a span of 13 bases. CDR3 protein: CASSFEAGNEQYF. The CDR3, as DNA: TGTGCCAGCAGCTTCGAAGCAGGAAACGAGCAGTACTTC.

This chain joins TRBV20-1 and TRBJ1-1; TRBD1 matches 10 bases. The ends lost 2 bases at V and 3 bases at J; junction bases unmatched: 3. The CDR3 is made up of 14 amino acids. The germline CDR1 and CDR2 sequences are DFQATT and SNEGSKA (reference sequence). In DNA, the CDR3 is TGCAGTGCTAGACCCGACAGGGGGCACACTGAAGCTTTCTTT. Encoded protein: CSARPDRGHTEAFF.

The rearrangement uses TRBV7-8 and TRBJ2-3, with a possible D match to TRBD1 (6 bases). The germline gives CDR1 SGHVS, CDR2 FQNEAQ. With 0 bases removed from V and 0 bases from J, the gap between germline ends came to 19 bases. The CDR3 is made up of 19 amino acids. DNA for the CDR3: TGTGCCAGCAGCTTAGCGACCCTCAGGGGCCGAACTAGCACAGATACGCAGTATTTT. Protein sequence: CASSLATLRGRTSTDTQYF. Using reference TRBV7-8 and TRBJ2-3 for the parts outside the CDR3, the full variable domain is GAGVSQSPRYKVAKRGQDVALRCDPISGHVSLFWYQQALGQGPEFLTYFQNEAQLDKSGLPSDRFFAERPEGSVSTLKIQRTQQEDSAVYLCASSLATLRGRTSTDTQYFGPGTRLTVL.

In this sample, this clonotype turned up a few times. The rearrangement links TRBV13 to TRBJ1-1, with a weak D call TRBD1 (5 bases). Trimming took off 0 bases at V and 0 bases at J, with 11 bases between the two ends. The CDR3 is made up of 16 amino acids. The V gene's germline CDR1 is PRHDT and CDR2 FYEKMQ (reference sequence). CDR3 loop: CASSLGVGPLNTEAFF. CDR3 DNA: TGTGCCAGCAGCTTAGGCGTGGGACCGTTGAACACTGAAGCTTTCTTT.

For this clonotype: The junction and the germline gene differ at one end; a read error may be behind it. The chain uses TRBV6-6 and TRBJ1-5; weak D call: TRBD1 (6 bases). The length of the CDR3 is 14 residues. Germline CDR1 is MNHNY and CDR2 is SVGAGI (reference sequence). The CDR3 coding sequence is TGTGCCAGCAGCTCAGGGGCGGGCAATCAGCCCCAGCATTTC. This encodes CASSSGAGNQPQHF.

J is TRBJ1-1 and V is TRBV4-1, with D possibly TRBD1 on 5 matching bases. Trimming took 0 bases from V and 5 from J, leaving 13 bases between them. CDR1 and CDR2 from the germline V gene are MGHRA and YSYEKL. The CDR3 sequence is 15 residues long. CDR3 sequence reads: CASSQDGGSRTEAFF. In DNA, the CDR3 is TGCGCCAGCAGCCAAGACGGGGGTTCGAGGACTGAAGCTTTCTTT.

The CDR3 here is CASSLGQRTDYEQYF. The CDR3 region has the DNA TGTGCCAGCAGCTTAGGCCAGCGGACAGACTACGAGCAGTACTTC. The gene calls are TRBV13 and TRBJ2-7; TRBD1 might be the D (6 bases). This CDR3 has 15 residues. Trimming stripped 0 bases from V and 3 bases from J, with 12 bases between. CDR1 and CDR2 from the germline V gene are PRHDT and FYEKMQ (reference sequence).

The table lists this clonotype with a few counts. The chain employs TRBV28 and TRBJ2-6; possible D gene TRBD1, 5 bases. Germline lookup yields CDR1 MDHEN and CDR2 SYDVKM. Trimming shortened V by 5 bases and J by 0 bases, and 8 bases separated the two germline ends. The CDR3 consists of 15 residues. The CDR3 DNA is TGTGCCAGCAGTATCGACAGCTCTGGGGCCAACGTCCTGACTTTC. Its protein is CASSIDSSGANVLTF. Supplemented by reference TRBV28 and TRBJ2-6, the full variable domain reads DVKVTQSSRYLVKRTGEKVFLECVQDMDHENMFWYRQDPGLGLRLIYFSYDVKMKEKGDIPEGYSVSREKKERFSLILESASTNQTSMYLCASSIDSSGANVLTFGAGSRLTVL.

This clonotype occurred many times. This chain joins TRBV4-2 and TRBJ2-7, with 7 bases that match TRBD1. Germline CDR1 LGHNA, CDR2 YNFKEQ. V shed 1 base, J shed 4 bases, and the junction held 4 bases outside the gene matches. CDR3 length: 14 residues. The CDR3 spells CASSQVGQKYEQYF. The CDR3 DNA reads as TGTGCCAGCAGCCAAGTGGGACAGAAGTACGAGCAGTACTTC.